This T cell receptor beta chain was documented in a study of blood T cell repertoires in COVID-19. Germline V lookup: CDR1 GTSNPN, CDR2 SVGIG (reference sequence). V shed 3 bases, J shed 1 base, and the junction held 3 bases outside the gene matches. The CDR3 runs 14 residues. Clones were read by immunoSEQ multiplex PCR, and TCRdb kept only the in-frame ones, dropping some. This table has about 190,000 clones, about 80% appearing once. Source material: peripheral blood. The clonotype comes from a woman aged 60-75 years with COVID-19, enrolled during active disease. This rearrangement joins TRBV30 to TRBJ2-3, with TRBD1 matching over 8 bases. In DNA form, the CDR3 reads TGTGCCTGGAGCCAGGGGGCGGGCACAGATACGCAGTATTTT. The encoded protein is CAWSQGAGTDTQYF. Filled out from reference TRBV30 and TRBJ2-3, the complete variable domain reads SQTIHQWPATLVQPVGSPLSLECTVEGTSNPNLYWYRQAAGRGLQLLFYSVGIGQISSEVPQNLSASRPQDRQFILSSKKLLLSDSGFYLCAWSQGAGTDTQYFGPGTRLTVL.